The clone carrying this TCR beta chain turned up a few times. The data were taken from a study of blood T cell repertoires in COVID-19. Study overall: From T cells, B-cell-depleted T cells, or PBMCs came the material, which was cDNA or gDNA.

Germline V CDR1 and CDR2: LNHDA, SQIVND (reference sequence). The trim removed 9 bases at V and 5 bases at J, leaving 7 bases unmatched. CDR3 length: 15 residues. Under the authors' procedure: Scientists estimated how many nucleated cells there were by amplifying reference gene primers. Here immunoSEQ multiplex PCR was the method, and the copy in TCRdb shows in-frame clones only, minus some. V and J calls and clone size come straight from that table; D and trimming were deduced from the DNA. The sample lists over 150,000 clones; approximately 80% were seen once. V is TRBV19 and J is TRBJ2-2, with 12 bases fitting TRBD2. Sequences were obtained from peripheral blood. This TCR was recovered from a human donor in a cohort sampled during active COVID-19. In DNA form, the CDR3 reads TGTGCCAGCCGACTAGCGGGAGAGGGTACCGGGGAGCTGTTTTTT. This translates into CASRLAGEGTGELFF.